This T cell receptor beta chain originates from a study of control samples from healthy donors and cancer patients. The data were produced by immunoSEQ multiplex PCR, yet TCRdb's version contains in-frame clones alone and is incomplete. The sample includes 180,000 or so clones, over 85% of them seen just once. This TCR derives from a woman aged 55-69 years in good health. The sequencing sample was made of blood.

CDR3 amino acids: CASNFWGTDIQYF. The CDR3 DNA sequence: TGTGCCAGCAATTTTTGGGGGACGGACATTCAGTACTTC. The V and J genes are TRBV27 and TRBJ2-4; the D gene could be TRBD1 or TRBD2 (5 bases each). This CDR3 is built from 13 residues. CDR1 and CDR2 (germline): MNHEY, SMNVEV (reference sequence). The V and J ends lost 7 bases and 8 bases respectively, with 15 bases between them.